This is a list of T cell receptor beta chains from one sample in a study of blood T cells in healthy people across ages. MiXCR was run by TCRdb on the 5' RACE reads, yielding one entry per CDR3 protein. This table has around 870,000 distinct CDR3 sequences, 29% appearing once. The sample taken for sequencing was blood. These receptors were taken from a woman aged 80 or over in good health. Each CDR3 is given with its conserved first and last residue. The D gene is left open where the match is weak. Clone size is shown for a subset of rows, as once, few, many or a class of expanded clone.

few,TRBJ2-1,TRBV28,TRBD2,TGTGCCAGCAGTTTAAACTCGGGGGGTAAAAATGAGCAGTTCTTC,CASSLNSGGKNEQFF
many,TRBJ2-7,TRBV7-8,NA,TGTGCCAGCAGCTCCCCCGCGCAGGGGATCCACGAGCAGTACTTC,CASSSPAQGIHEQYF
few,TRBJ2-2,TRBV5-1,NA,TGCGCCAGCAGCGGACAGATTAGCGGGGAGCTGTTTTTT,CASSGQISGELFF
many,TRBJ2-7,TRBV7-9,NA,TGTGCCAGCAGCTTAGTTCAGAGAAACTACGAGCAGTACTTC,CASSLVQRNYEQYF
NA,TRBJ2-7,TRBV5-1,TRBD1,TGCGCCAGCAGCCCAGTAACGACAGGGGCCTACGAGCAGTACTTC,CASSPVTTGAYEQYF
once,TRBJ2-1,TRBV9,TRBD2,TGTGCCAGCAGCGTAACCGGGAGGGCCTACAATGAGCAGTTCTTC,CASSVTGRAYNEQFF
many,TRBJ2-5,TRBV7-2,NA,TGTGCCAGCAGCTTAGCGGGACACCAAGAGACCCAGTACTTC,CASSLAGHQETQYF
many,TRBJ2-7,TRBV7-8,TRBD1,TGTGCCAGCAGCTTAGCGGGGACAGGCCCTGCTTTGGAGCAGTACTTC,CASSLAGTGPALEQYF
many,TRBJ2-3,TRBV7-9,TRBD2,TGTGCCAGCAGTATGGGACTAGCCTCTAGCACAGATACGCAGTATTTT,CASSMGLASSTDTQYF
few,TRBJ1-1,TRBV5-1,TRBD1,TGCGCCAGCACCCGGACAGGGGGCACTGAAGCTTTCTTT,CASTRTGGTEAFF
many,TRBJ1-4,TRBV12-3/TRBV12-4,NA,TGTGCCAGCAGTTTGTTCGGTCGTAATGAAAAACTGTTTTTT,CASSLFGRNEKLFF
many,TRBJ2-1,TRBV25-1,NA,TGTGCCAGCCTCAGGGCGGGTGAGCAGTTCTTC,CASLRAGEQFF
few,TRBJ2-7,TRBV3-1,NA,TGTGCCAGCAGCCCCCGAGAGGGGTGGTACAATGAGCAGTACTTC,CASSPREGWYNEQYF
many,TRBJ2-7,TRBV24-1,TRBD1,TGTGCCACGTGGACAGGTGGGTTGCAGTACTTC,CATWTGGLQYF
many,TRBJ2-7,TRBV9,NA,TGTGCCAGCAGCCAAGGACCTACCTACGAGCAGTACTTC,CASSQGPTYEQYF
NA,TRBJ2-7,TRBV20-1,TRBD2,TGCAGTGCAAAACTAGCGGGAGGCCCAACGGGCGAGCAGTACTTC,CSAKLAGGPTGEQYF
many,TRBJ2-7,TRBV12-3/TRBV12-4,TRBD1,TGTGCCAGCGGGACAGCGTACGAGCAGTACTTC,CASGTAYEQYF
few,TRBJ1-6,TRBV2,TRBD1,TGTGCCAGCCGGACAGGGTCCTCACCCCTCCACTTT,CASRTGSSPLHF
many,TRBJ2-1,TRBV7-9,TRBD1,TGTGCCAGCAGCTTACCAACAAGCAGGGGGCGCAGGGATGAGCAGTTCTTC,CASSLPTSRGRRDEQFF
many,TRBJ2-7,TRBV5-1,NA,TGCGCCAGCAGCTTGCGCACAGGATACGAGCAGTACTTC,CASSLRTGYEQYF
NA,TRBJ2-5,TRBV9,NA,TGTGCCAGCAGCGTAGGGAAGAGGGGGGTGCTCCAAGAGACCCAGTACTTC,CASSVGKRGVLQETQYF
few,TRBJ2-1,TRBV7-2,TRBD1,TGTACCAGCAGCTTAAGCCCACAGGGGTCTTCTGAAGAGCAGTTCTTC,CTSSLSPQGSSEEQFF
NA,TRBJ2-2,TRBV7-6,NA,TGTGCCAGCAGCTTACAGGGGCGACCATCGAACACCGGGGAGCTGTTTTTT,CASSLQGRPSNTGELFF
NA,TRBJ1-4,TRBV19,NA,TGTGCCAGTTGGGGACGCGGTGTGGGAAAACTGTTTTTT,CASWGRGVGKLFF
NA,TRBJ2-7,TRBV21-1,NA,TGTGCCAGCAGCAAAGTTGATTCCGGCGTGCAGGCCCTTGAGCAGTACTTC,CASSKVDSGVQALEQYF
many,TRBJ2-3,TRBV10-2,TRBD2,TGCGCCAGCAGTGAGAAAAGGACTAGCGGGAGCACAGATACGCAGTATTTT,CASSEKRTSGSTDTQYF
many,TRBJ2-7,TRBV15,NA,TGTGCCACCAGCACGTTAAACGAGCAGTACTTC,CATSTLNEQYF
few,TRBJ2-1,TRBV27,NA,TGTGCCGGCAGTTTTTCGAGCATCTACAATGAGCAGTTCTTC,CAGSFSSIYNEQFF
few,TRBJ1-5,TRBV6-2/TRBV6-3,NA,TGTGCCAGCAGTTTGACGACAGGTAAAATCAATCAGCCCCAGCATTTT,CASSLTTGKINQPQHF
NA,TRBJ2-7,TRBV30,NA,TGTGCCTGGAGTAGGTCAAACTACGAGCAGTACTTC,CAWSRSNYEQYF